The 20 T cell receptor beta chains listed next were all sequenced from one sample in a study of T cell responses to AZD1222 COVID-19 vaccine. Clones were sequenced by immunoSEQ multiplex PCR, and TCRdb holds only the in-frame ones, with some missing. The sample has roughly 110,000 clones; about nine tenths are singletons. This sample comprised peripheral blood, obtained on day 0 of AZD1222 vaccination. Receptors were obtained from an adult in good health.

The chain is built from TRBV5-6 and TRBJ2-5; D unclear. The ends were cut back, 0 bases at V and 5 bases at J, with 5 bases in the middle. The germline gives CDR1 SGHDT, CDR2 YYEEEE. The CDR3 spans 12 residues. The CDR3 sequence is CASSLVEETQYF. CDR3 sequence (DNA): TGTGCCAGCAGCTTGGTGGAGGAGACCCAGTACTTC. Full variable domain (rest looked up from reference TRBV5-6 and TRBJ2-5): DAGVTQSPTHLIKTRGQQVTLRCSPKSGHDTVSWYQQALGQGPQFIFQYYEEEERQRGNFPDRFSGHQFPNYSSELNVNALLLGDSALYLCASSLVEETQYFGPGTRLLVL.

The CDR3 protein is CASSPMTQTANQPQHF. DNA for the CDR3: TGTGCCAGCAGCCCAATGACCCAGACAGCGAATCAGCCCCAGCATTTT. This rearrangement joins TRBV6-2 or TRBV6-3 to TRBJ1-5; D is possibly TRBD1 (5 bases). Per germline, CDR1 MNHEY and CDR2 SVGEGT. This CDR3 is 16 amino acids long. Trimming removed 6 bases from V and 4 bases from J, with 19 bases in between.

Here the CDR3 reads CASSIEGTSGNTIYF. CDR3 DNA: TGTGCCAGTAGTATAGAGGGGACGTCGGGAAACACCATATATTTT. This chain uses TRBV19 with TRBJ1-3; D may be TRBD1 (5 bases). Germline CDR1 is LNHDA and CDR2 is SQIVND (reference sequence). The CDR3 sequence is 15 residues long. V gave up 0 bases and J gave up 4 bases, with 10 bases separating them.

The chain joins TRBV14 to TRBJ2-3; D is ambiguous. Deletions cut 2 bases from V and 5 bases from J, with 2 bases between. The length of the CDR3 is 11 residues. Germline V gene lookup returns CDR1 SGHDN and CDR2 FVKESK. The CDR3 DNA sequence: TGTGCCAGCAGCCAAATAGATACGCAGTATTTT. This codes for CASSQIDTQYF.

The chain joins TRBV6-5 to TRBJ1-5, with 7 bases matching TRBD1. The CDR3 extends over 14 amino acids. From germline, CDR1 is MNHEY and CDR2 SVGAGI. J lost 5 bases, V lost 6 bases, and 7 bases had no gene match. This chain's CDR3 is CASSRQGGHQPQHF. The CDR3 bases are TGTGCCAGCAGCCGACAGGGTGGCCATCAGCCCCAGCATTTT.

V gene TRBV5-1 combines with J gene TRBJ2-1; maybe TRBD2 (6 bases). Germline V gives CDR1 SGHRS, CDR2 YFSETQ. The CDR3 runs to 16 residues. Trimming removed 1 base at V and 5 bases at J, with 16 bases between. The CDR3 coding sequence is TGCGCCAGCAGCTTGAGCACGAGCCGCGGGGACAATGAGCAGTTCTTC. As protein: CASSLSTSRGDNEQFF.

The gene calls are TRBV11-2 and TRBJ2-1; 13 bases line up with TRBD2. With 6 bases clipped from V and 7 bases from J, the junction kept 6 bases outside the gene matches. The CDR3 extends over 15 amino acids. In germline, CDR1 is SGHAT, CDR2 FQNNGV. CDR3 loop: CASRPTSGRANEQFF. As DNA, the CDR3 is TGTGCCAGCAGGCCTACTAGCGGGAGGGCGAATGAGCAGTTCTTC.

The rearrangement uses TRBV5-8 and TRBJ2-1, with D possibly TRBD2 on 6 matching bases. Germline loops: CDR1 SGHTS, CDR2 YDEGEE. V was shortened by 2 bases and J by 6 bases, with 15 bases between the two germline ends. The CDR3 has 15 amino acids. As DNA, the CDR3 is TGTGCCAGCAGCTTCGGGAGACAAAGATCCAATGAGCAGTTCTTC. Protein product: CASSFGRQRSNEQFF. Filled out from reference TRBV5-8 and TRBJ2-1, the complete variable domain reads EAGVTQSPTHLIKTRGQQATLRCSPISGHTSVYWYQQALGLGLQFLLWYDEGEERNRGNFPPRFSGRQFPNYSSELNVNALELEDSALYLCASSFGRQRSNEQFFGPGTRLTVL.

This sequence joins TRBV4-2 and TRBJ1-1; TRBD1 is a possible D gene (5 bases). This CDR3 comprises 14 residues. Germline loops: CDR1 LGHNA, CDR2 YNFKEQ. V was trimmed by 3 bases and J by 2 bases, leaving 10 bases between them. CDR3 DNA: TGTGCCAGCAGCCAGGCTGACAGTAACACTGAAGCTTTCTTT. Amino acid sequence: CASSQADSNTEAFF.

This clone was seen a single time. The chain combines TRBV16 with TRBJ1-2; D possibly corresponds to TRBD1 (5 bases). The CDR3 sequence is 14 residues long. The germline CDR1 and CDR2 sequences are KGHSY and FQNENV. V shed 5 bases and J shed 4 bases, with 14 bases lying between them. As DNA, the CDR3 is TGTGCCAGCAGCAACGCCCAGGGAATCTATGGCTACACCTTC. Translating it yields CASSNAQGIYGYTF.

The rearrangement joins TRBV7-9 to TRBJ2-5; 9 bases line up with TRBD1. The germline V gene has CDR1 SEHNR and CDR2 FQNEAQ (reference sequence). CDR3 length equals 14 residues. The junction had 2 bases not matched to a gene; V was cut back by 4 bases and J by 2 bases. DNA for the CDR3: TGTGCCAGCAGCTGGGGACAGGGACAAGAGACCCAGTACTTC. This sequence encodes CASSWGQGQETQYF.

In its sample, this clone was seen once. The J gene is TRBJ2-3, the V gene TRBV4-2; D is perhaps TRBD2 (6 bases). The CDR3 is 18 residues long. V was cut by 0 bases and J by 12 bases, with 28 bases left in between. Germline V gene sequence: CDR1 LGHNA, CDR2 YNFKEQ. The CDR3 DNA reads TGTGCCAGCAGCCAAGAACCGCCGCTTAGCGGCACCTATCCTCTCCAGTATTTT. This gives the protein CASSQEPPLSGTYPLQYF.

This chain uses TRBV5-6 with TRBJ1-2; a weak D match, TRBD1 (5 bases). This CDR3 is 15 amino acids long. Germline V gives CDR1 SGHDT, CDR2 YYEEEE. Trimming removed 4 bases from V and 2 bases from J, with 15 bases in between. This chain's CDR3 is CASSHYQGANYGYTF. The CDR3 nucleotides are TGTGCCAGCAGCCACTACCAGGGTGCGAACTATGGCTACACCTTC.

Only a few counts were recorded for this clone. The chain carries TRBV28 and TRBJ2-7, with unresolved D. This CDR3 region has 13 residues. Germline V CDR1 and CDR2: MDHEN, SYDVKM. The ends were cut back, 2 bases at V and 3 bases at J, with 8 bases in the middle. The CDR3 nucleotides are TGTGCCAGCAGTTTAAAAGGGCTCTACGAGCAGTACTTC. As protein: CASSLKGLYEQYF.

J is TRBJ1-1 and V is TRBV19; 8 bases are a match to TRBD1. This CDR3 region has 14 residues. With 9 bases clipped from V and 5 bases from J, the junction kept 11 bases outside the gene matches. Germline values: CDR1 LNHDA, CDR2 SQIVND (reference sequence). CDR3 loop: CASTPRQGRTEAFF. The CDR3 DNA is TGTGCCAGCACCCCGAGACAGGGGAGAACTGAAGCTTTCTTT.

This chain joins TRBV29-1 and TRBJ1-4; D gene ambiguous. This CDR3 is built from 13 residues. Trimming cost V 6 bases and J 1 base, with 9 bases left between them. Germline CDR1 reads SQVTM; CDR2 reads ANQGSEA. DNA of the CDR3: TGCAGCGTCAGGTGGAAAACTAATGAAAAACTGTTTTTT. Translation gives CSVRWKTNEKLFF.

The V and J genes are TRBV20-1 and TRBJ1-2, with D hard to call. V lost 6 bases and J lost 8, with 13 bases in between. From germline, CDR1 is DFQATT and CDR2 SNEGSKA (reference sequence). This CDR3 region has 11 residues. The chain's CDR3 is CSADDQVGYTF. The DNA of the CDR3 is TGCAGTGCCGATGACCAGGTGGGCTACACCTTC.

This chain links TRBV5-1 with TRBJ1-4, with a possible D match to TRBD1 (6 bases). The V end was cut by 4 bases, the J end by 8 bases, with 15 bases between. This CDR3 spans 14 amino acids. Germline CDR1 SGHRS, CDR2 YFSETQ. This chain's CDR3 is CASSPLQTGEKLFF. In DNA form, the CDR3 reads TGCGCCAGCAGCCCATTACAAACAGGGGAAAAACTGTTTTTT.

The gene calls are TRBV5-5 and TRBJ1-2; D uncertain. The CDR3 has 12 residues. Deletions cut 0 bases from V and 4 bases from J, with 4 bases between. CDR1 is SGHKS, CDR2 YYEKEE, per germline (reference sequence). This CDR3 is CASSLEVYGYTF. The DNA for the CDR3 is TGTGCCAGCAGCTTGGAGGTCTATGGCTACACCTTC.

The chain recombines TRBV7-2 with TRBJ1-6; D is uncertain. The CDR3 length is 13 residues. CDR1 is SGHTA, CDR2 FQGNSA, per germline. The V end was cut by 1 base, the J end by 7 bases, with 5 bases between. This chain's CDR3 is CASSLGGNSPLHF. The CDR3 region has the DNA TGTGCCAGCAGCTTAGGTGGGAATTCACCCCTCCACTTT.